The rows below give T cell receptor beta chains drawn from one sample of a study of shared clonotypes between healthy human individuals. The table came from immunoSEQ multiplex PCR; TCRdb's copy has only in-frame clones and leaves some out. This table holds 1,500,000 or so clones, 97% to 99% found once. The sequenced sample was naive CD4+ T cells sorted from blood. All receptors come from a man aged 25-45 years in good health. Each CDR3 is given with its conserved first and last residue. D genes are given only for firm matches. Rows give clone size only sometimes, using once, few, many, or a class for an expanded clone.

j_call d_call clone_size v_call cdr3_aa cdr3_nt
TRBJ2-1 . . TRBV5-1 CASSGPGQGNNEQFF TGCGCCAGCAGCGGCCCGGGACAAGGAAACAATGAGCAGTTCTTC
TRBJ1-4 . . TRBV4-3 CASSQDYSDLSLRGNEKLFF TGCGCCAGCAGCCAAGATTACTCGGACCTCTCCCTTAGAGGAAATGAAAAACTGTTTTTT
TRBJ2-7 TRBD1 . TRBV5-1 CASSLWTGGYEQYF TGCGCCAGCAGCTTGTGGACAGGGGGTTACGAGCAGTACTTC
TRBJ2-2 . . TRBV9 CASSVSIGILDTGELFF TGTGCCAGCAGCGTATCTATCGGGATTCTGGACACCGGGGAGCTGTTTTTT
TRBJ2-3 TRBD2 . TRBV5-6 CASSPGTSGVGTDTQYF TGTGCCAGCAGCCCGGGGACTAGCGGAGTCGGGACAGATACGCAGTATTTT
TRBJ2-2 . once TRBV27 CASSPRTFTGELFF TGTGCCAGCAGTCCGCGGACATTCACCGGGGAGCTGTTTTTT
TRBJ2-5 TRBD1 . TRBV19 CASSIYLRDRGMETQYF TGTGCCAGTAGTATATATTTGCGGGACAGGGGTATGGAGACCCAGTACTTC
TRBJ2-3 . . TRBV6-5 CASSYSGQGTDTQYF TGTGCCAGCAGTTACTCAGGGCAGGGCACAGATACGCAGTATTTT
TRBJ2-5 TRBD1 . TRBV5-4 CASSLTGTEETQYF TGTGCCAGCAGCTTGACCGGGACAGAAGAGACCCAGTACTTC
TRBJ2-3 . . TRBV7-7 CASSLGPRDTQYF TGTGCCAGCAGCTTAGGGCCCAGAGATACGCAGTATTTT
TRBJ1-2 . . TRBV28 CASSLVGPGQGDGYTF TGTGCCAGCAGTTTGGTCGGGCCTGGACAAGGAGACGGCTACACCTTC
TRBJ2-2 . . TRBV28 CASTRQGFTGELFF TGTGCCAGCACCCGCCAGGGGTTCACCGGGGAGCTGTTTTTT
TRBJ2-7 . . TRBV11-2 CASSLDNNEQYF TGTGCCAGCAGCTTAGATAACAACGAGCAGTACTTC
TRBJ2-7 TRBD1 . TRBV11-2 CASSLGTGPYEQYF TGTGCCAGCAGCTTAGGGACAGGGCCGTACGAGCAGTACTTC
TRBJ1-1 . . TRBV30 CAWSLQQNTEAFF TGTGCCTGGAGTCTACAGCAAAACACTGAAGCTTTCTTT
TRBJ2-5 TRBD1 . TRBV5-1 CASSEGQVIETQYF TGCGCCAGCAGCGAGGGACAGGTCATAGAGACCCAGTACTTC
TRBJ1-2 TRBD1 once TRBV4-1 CASSQGDRGNYGYTF TGCGCCAGCAGCCAAGGGGACAGGGGGAACTATGGCTACACCTTC
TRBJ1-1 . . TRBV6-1 CASSEVNRPVAEAFF TGTGCCAGCAGTGAAGTGAACCGGCCAGTTGCTGAAGCTTTCTTT
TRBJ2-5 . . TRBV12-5 CASEIGGTQYF TGTGCTAGTGAAATAGGGGGGACCCAGTACTTC
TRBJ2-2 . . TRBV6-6 CASSYSLLTGELFF TGTGCCAGCAGTTACTCGTTACTAACCGGGGAGCTGTTTTTT
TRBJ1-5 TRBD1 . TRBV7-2 CASSLSQGMAQPQHF TGTGCCAGCAGCTTATCACAGGGGATGGCTCAGCCCCAGCATTTT
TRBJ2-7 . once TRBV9 CASSRMGGLAYEQYF TGTGCCAGCAGCCGAATGGGGGGGCTCGCCTACGAGCAGTACTTC
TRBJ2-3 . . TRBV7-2 CASSRGGVGPLQDTQYF TGTGCCAGCAGCCGGGGTGGGGTGGGTCCACTTCAGGATACGCAGTATTTT
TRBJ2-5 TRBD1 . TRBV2 CASSAGTGSEETQYF TGTGCCAGCAGTGCTGGGACAGGGTCGGAAGAGACCCAGTACTTC
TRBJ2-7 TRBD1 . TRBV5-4 CASSLESGTGAYEQYF TGTGCCAGCAGCTTGGAATCCGGGACAGGGGCCTACGAGCAGTACTTC
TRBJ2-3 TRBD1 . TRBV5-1 CASSIGGLPPYTDTQYF TGCGCCAGCAGCATAGGGGGCCTCCCTCCGTACACAGATACGCAGTATTTT
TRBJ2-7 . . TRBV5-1 CASSLGAVSYEQYF TGCGCCAGCAGCTTAGGGGCAGTCTCCTACGAGCAGTACTTC
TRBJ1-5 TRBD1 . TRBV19 CASNVRGEGNQPQHF TGTGCCAGTAATGTCAGGGGGGAGGGCAATCAGCCCCAGCATTTT
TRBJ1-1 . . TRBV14 CASSPSGVLSFF TGTGCCAGCAGCCCGTCAGGGGTTCTCTCTTTCTTT